This T cell receptor beta chain was identified in a study of blood T cell repertoires in COVID-19. Background on the study: Samples taken during acute and convalescent COVID-19 were collected in the United States, Italy and Spain. PBMCs, B-cell-depleted T cells, or T cells were the source of the cDNA or gDNA that made up the material.

This CDR3 has 16 residues. V lost 0 bases, J lost 1 base, and 11 bases lay in between. Germline lookup yields CDR1 KGHSH and CDR2 LQKENI. In the study's own analysis: Amplification of reference gene primers was used by the study to estimate nucleated cell counts. Produced via immunoSEQ multiplex PCR; TCRdb's table is partial and in-frame only. Clone size and V and J calls were adopted from that table, with D and trimming inferred from the DNA. The data hold about 180,000 clones, with about nine tenths observed a single time. V usage is TRBV18 and J usage is TRBJ2-3, with D possibly TRBD2 on 5 matching bases. The sequence derives from a young man who had recovered from COVID-19. Sequenced material: peripheral blood. The CDR3 region has the DNA TGTGCCAGCTCACCACCCGGGTCTAGCCGCACAGATACGCAGTATTTT. This codes for CASSPPGSSRTDTQYF.